This T cell receptor beta chain originates from a study of cytomegalovirus exposure and HLA in healthy donors. Amplification used 60 Vbeta primers and 13 Jbeta primers. The repertoire was sequenced with immunoSEQ multiplex PCR; TCRdb's copy has only in-frame clones and lacks some. The sample contains roughly 100,000 clones, less than 90% of which appear only once. This clone was recorded once. This CDR3 has 14 amino acids. The V and J ends lost 5 bases and 6 bases respectively, with 11 bases between them. From germline, CDR1 is SGHVS and CDR2 FNYEAQ. This receptor was obtained from a man aged 40-49 years in good health and CMV-seronegative. Sequencing used PBMCs. The chain is built from TRBV7-6 and TRBJ1-6; possibly TRBD1 for D (6 bases). The CDR3 protein is CASSPGQSNSPLHF. CDR3 sequence (DNA): TGTGCCAGCAGCCCCGGACAGAGTAATTCACCCCTCCACTTT.